Listed below are T cell receptor beta chains from one sample, sequenced in a study of CD8+ T cells in alopecia areata. Profiled with immunoSEQ multiplex PCR; TCRdb holds only in-frame clones, not every one. The repertoire holds 100,000 to 150,000 clones, with around two fifths as singletons. Sequencing was done on a sample of CD4+ T cells sorted from blood. Receptor source: a human donor with alopecia areata. Both conserved end residues are part of each CDR3. Fields, in order: V gene, CDR3 length, D gene, clone size, J gene, CDR3 DNA, CDR3 protein. A D gene is named only where the DNA matches it firmly. Size tells how often a clone was seen (once, few, many) or the class of an expanded clone, and some rows leave it out.

TRBV5-1	15	TRBD2	.	TRBJ2-2	TGCGCCAGCAGCTTAGCGGGGGGCCACACCGGGGAGCTGTTTTTT	CASSLAGGHTGELFF
TRBV20-1	11	.	few	TRBJ2-5	TGCTCGGGACATTTTTACGAGACCCAGTACTTC	CSGHFYETQYF
TRBV7-9	18	.	few	TRBJ2-3	TGTGCCAGCAGCCCGCCCGCCGGGACACCACAGGGCACAGATACGCAGTATTTT	CASSPPAGTPQGTDTQYF
TRBV7-9	13	TRBD1	.	TRBJ2-7	TGTGCCAGCAGCTTTGGACAGGTCTACGAGCAGTACTTC	CASSFGQVYEQYF
TRBV28	16	.	.	TRBJ2-6	TGTGCCAGCAGTTCCGGGCCCGGGTCGGGGGCCAACGTCCTGACTTTC	CASSSGPGSGANVLTF
TRBV20-1	11	TRBD2	.	TRBJ2-7	TGCAGTGGGACTAGCGGCTACGAGCAGTACTTC	CSGTSGYEQYF
TRBV5-1	15	TRBD1	.	TRBJ2-5	TGCGCCAGCAGCGCCGGACAGGGGGCTTGGGAGACCCAGTACTTC	CASSAGQGAWETQYF
TRBV4-1	13	.	few	TRBJ1-2	TGCGCCAGCAGCCAAGAGACCGTCTATGGCTACACCTTC	CASSQETVYGYTF
TRBV4-1	16	.	once	TRBJ2-1	TGCGCCAGCAGCCAAGATTCCTTGTCACAGTCCAATGAGCAGTTCTTC	CASSQDSLSQSNEQFF
TRBV27	15	.	.	TRBJ2-5	TGTGCCAGCACCCCGGAGGGTGCCCACCAAGAGACCCAGTACTTC	CASTPEGAHQETQYF
TRBV7-2	11	.	.	TRBJ2-5	TGTGCCAGCAGCTTAGTTGAGACCCAGTACTTC	CASSLVETQYF
TRBV4-1	16	TRBD2	.	TRBJ2-1	TGCGCCAGCAGCCAAGAGGGCGGGGGGGCTCTCGATGAGCAGTTCTTC	CASSQEGGGALDEQFF
TRBV11-2	12	TRBD2	.	TRBJ2-1	TGTGCCAGCAGTCTAGCGGGGAATGAGCAGTTCTTC	CASSLAGNEQFF
TRBV7-2	14	.	.	TRBJ2-7	TGTGCCAGCAGCCGTGCGGCTTTCGGGTACGAGCAGTACTTC	CASSRAAFGYEQYF
TRBV7-2	15	.	.	TRBJ2-5	TGTGCCAGCAGCTTAGCGGGAGCTTTCCAAGAGACCCAGTACTTC	CASSLAGAFQETQYF
TRBV20-1	11	.	few	TRBJ2-7	TGCAGTGCTCCTTCCAAGGGCGAGCAGTACTTC	CSAPSKGEQYF
TRBV2	15	.	.	TRBJ1-5	TGTGCCAGCAGCGTTGATACACCAGGGCATCAGCCCCAGCATTTT	CASSVDTPGHQPQHF
TRBV7-2	16	TRBD1	few	TRBJ2-5	TGTGCCAGCAGTCTGAGGAAAGGGACAGGGGAAGAGACCCAGTACTTC	CASSLRKGTGEETQYF
TRBV5-1	13	.	few	TRBJ2-5	TGCGCCAGCTCGGGTCCGGGGGAAGAGACCCAGTACTTC	CASSGPGEETQYF
TRBV7-9	13	.	.	TRBJ2-2	TGTGCCAGCAGCTTACAGGGCACCGGGGAGCTGTTTTTT	CASSLQGTGELFF
TRBV27	13	.	.	TRBJ2-5	TGTGCCAGCAGCCGCCGATTTGAAGAGACCCAGTACTTC	CASSRRFEETQYF
TRBV29-1	16	TRBD1	few	TRBJ1-1	TGCAGCGGTAAACGACAGGGAGGGTTCGCGAGGACTGAAGCTTTCTTT	CSGKRQGGFARTEAFF
TRBV2	14	.	.	TRBJ1-2	TGTGCCAGCAACCAACAGGGCGTGGACTATGGCTACACCTTC	CASNQQGVDYGYTF
TRBV7-3	14	TRBD1	.	TRBJ2-5	TGTGCCAGCAGCCCGGGACAGTTAGAAGAGACCCAGTACTTC	CASSPGQLEETQYF
TRBV29-1	11	.	.	TRBJ1-1	TGCAGCGTTGCCAGGGATGATGGGGCTTTCTTT	CSVARDDGAFF
TRBV7-2	14	TRBD1	many	TRBJ1-4	TGTGCCAGCAGCTTAGACAGGGGTGGAGAAAAACTGTTTTTT	CASSLDRGGEKLFF
TRBV29-1	14	TRBD1	few	TRBJ1-2	TGCAGCGTTGAAGGGTCGGACAGGGGAAATGGCTACACCTTC	CSVEGSDRGNGYTF
TRBV11-2	12	.	.	TRBJ2-3	TGTGCCAGCAGCCGAGCTGGGGATACGCAGTATTTT	CASSRAGDTQYF
TRBV2	14	.	.	TRBJ1-5	TGTGCCAGCAGTACAGTCGATTTGGGTCAGCCCCAGCATTTT	CASSTVDLGQPQHF